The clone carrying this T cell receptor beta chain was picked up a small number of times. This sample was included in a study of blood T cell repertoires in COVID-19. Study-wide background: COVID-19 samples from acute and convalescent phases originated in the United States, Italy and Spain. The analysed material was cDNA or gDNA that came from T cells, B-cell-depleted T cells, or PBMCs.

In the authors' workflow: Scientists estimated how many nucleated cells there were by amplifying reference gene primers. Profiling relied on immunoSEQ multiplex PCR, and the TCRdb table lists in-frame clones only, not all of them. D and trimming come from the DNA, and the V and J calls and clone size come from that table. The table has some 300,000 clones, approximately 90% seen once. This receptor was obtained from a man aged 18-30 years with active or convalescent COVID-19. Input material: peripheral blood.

DNA for the CDR3: TGCGCCAGCAGCCAGGAGGGAAGAATTTTACATGGCTACACCTTC. This gives the protein CASSQEGRILHGYTF. The chain employs TRBV4-3 and TRBJ1-2; D unclear. Germline loops: CDR1 LGHNA, CDR2 YSLEER. Trimming removed 3 bases from V and 6 bases from J, with 17 bases in between. The CDR3 loop spans 15 amino acids.